This is a list of T cell receptor beta chains from one sample in a study of Ad26.COV2.S vaccination and SARS-CoV-2 variants. The assay was immunoSEQ multiplex PCR, and TCRdb's table has in-frame clones only and misses some. The data hold 400,000 to 500,000 clones, with roughly 90% observed a single time. The material sequenced was peripheral blood, taken in a trial of Ad26.COV2.S vaccine versus placebo. These receptors came from a person between 18 and 65 years old who received the Ad26.COV2.S COVID-19 vaccine or a placebo. CDR3s include the opening cysteine and the closing phenylalanine or tryptophan. D genes are given only for firm matches. Where a row states a size, it is once, few, many or the class of an expanded clone; other rows omit it.

v_call: TRBV18; j_call: TRBJ2-7; d_call: -; clone_size: -; cdr3_aa: CASSPPRRRGSYEQYF; cdr3_nt: TGTGCCAGCTCACCACCGAGGCGTAGGGGCTCCTACGAGCAGTACTTC
v_call: TRBV11-2; j_call: TRBJ2-7; d_call: -; clone_size: -; cdr3_aa: CASSFEAGAYEQYF; cdr3_nt: TGTGCCAGCAGCTTCGAAGCGGGTGCCTACGAGCAGTACTTC
v_call: TRBV25-1; j_call: TRBJ2-5; d_call: TRBD1; clone_size: -; cdr3_aa: CASSESRGREETQYF; cdr3_nt: TGTGCCAGCAGTGAGTCCAGGGGGCGGGAAGAGACCCAGTACTTC
v_call: TRBV29-1; j_call: TRBJ2-2; d_call: -; clone_size: -; cdr3_aa: CSVIQGDTGELFF; cdr3_nt: TGCAGCGTGATACAGGGAGACACCGGGGAGCTGTTTTTT
v_call: TRBV10-1; j_call: TRBJ2-3; d_call: -; clone_size: -; cdr3_aa: CASSLGGVTQYF; cdr3_nt: TGCGCCAGCAGCCTTGGCGGGGTTACGCAGTATTTT
v_call: TRBV19; j_call: TRBJ1-1; d_call: TRBD1; clone_size: -; cdr3_aa: CASSKDREAFF; cdr3_nt: TGTGCCAGTAGTAAGGACAGGGAAGCTTTCTTT
v_call: TRBV19; j_call: TRBJ2-1; d_call: -; clone_size: -; cdr3_aa: CASSILGPGSGNEQFF; cdr3_nt: TGTGCCAGTAGTATCCTCGGCCCGGGGTCGGGCAATGAGCAGTTCTTC
v_call: TRBV6-5; j_call: TRBJ2-1; d_call: -; clone_size: once; cdr3_aa: CASMFRDVRSNEQFF; cdr3_nt: TGTGCCAGCATGTTCCGGGACGTCCGATCGAATGAGCAGTTCTTC
v_call: TRBV19; j_call: TRBJ2-2; d_call: TRBD2; clone_size: -; cdr3_aa: CASSTGLANTGELFF; cdr3_nt: TGTGCCAGTAGTACGGGACTAGCGAACACCGGGGAGCTGTTTTTT
v_call: TRBV30; j_call: TRBJ1-6; d_call: -; clone_size: many; cdr3_aa: CAWGTRRDSPLHF; cdr3_nt: TGTGCCTGGGGGACCAGGAGAGATTCACCCCTCCACTTT
v_call: TRBV25-1; j_call: TRBJ2-5; d_call: -; clone_size: -; cdr3_aa: CASSRPSGETQYF; cdr3_nt: TGTGCCAGCAGCCGACCCTCAGGAGAGACCCAGTACTTC
v_call: TRBV10-3; j_call: TRBJ2-1; d_call: TRBD2; clone_size: -; cdr3_aa: CAISSTSWVF; cdr3_nt: TGTGCCATCAGTTCGACTAGCTGGGTCTTC
v_call: TRBV11-2; j_call: TRBJ2-2; d_call: TRBD1; clone_size: once; cdr3_aa: CASSLLQGATGELFF; cdr3_nt: TGTGCCAGCAGCTTATTACAGGGGGCGACCGGGGAGCTGTTTTTT
v_call: TRBV5-1; j_call: TRBJ2-3; d_call: TRBD2; clone_size: -; cdr3_aa: CASSLELAGAADTQYF; cdr3_nt: TGCGCCAGCAGCTTAGAACTAGCGGGGGCTGCAGATACGCAGTATTTT
v_call: TRBV5-4; j_call: TRBJ2-7; d_call: TRBD2; clone_size: -; cdr3_aa: CASSWGGYYEQYF; cdr3_nt: TGTGCCAGCAGCTGGGGGGGTTATTACGAGCAGTACTTC
v_call: TRBV6-5; j_call: TRBJ1-5; d_call: -; clone_size: -; cdr3_aa: CASTWGSRNQPQHF; cdr3_nt: TGTGCCAGCACATGGGGTAGCCGCAATCAGCCCCAGCATTTT
v_call: TRBV7-2; j_call: TRBJ1-1; d_call: -; clone_size: -; cdr3_aa: CASSLAPTTEAFF; cdr3_nt: TGTGCCAGCAGCTTAGCCCCTACTACTGAAGCTTTCTTT
v_call: TRBV9; j_call: TRBJ2-7; d_call: -; clone_size: -; cdr3_aa: CASSVGPTAYEQYF; cdr3_nt: TGTGCCAGCAGCGTAGGTCCGACAGCGTACGAGCAGTACTTC
v_call: TRBV7-3; j_call: TRBJ1-2; d_call: -; clone_size: -; cdr3_aa: CASSRKGIHGYTF; cdr3_nt: TGTGCCAGCAGCCGAAAGGGTATTCACGGCTACACCTTC
v_call: TRBV12-3/TRBV12-4; j_call: TRBJ2-7; d_call: TRBD2; clone_size: -; cdr3_aa: CASSAGGSYEQYF; cdr3_nt: TGTGCCAGCAGCGCGGGGGGCAGCTACGAGCAGTACTTC
v_call: TRBV7-2; j_call: TRBJ2-3; d_call: TRBD1; clone_size: -; cdr3_aa: CASSLTGGRDTQYF; cdr3_nt: TGTGCCAGCAGCTTAACAGGGGGTCGAGATACGCAGTATTTT
v_call: TRBV29-1; j_call: TRBJ2-1; d_call: -; clone_size: -; cdr3_aa: CSVEDLYRLNEQFF; cdr3_nt: TGCAGCGTTGAAGATCTCTACAGATTAAATGAGCAGTTCTTC
v_call: TRBV1; j_call: TRBJ2-1; d_call: -; clone_size: -; cdr3_aa: CTSSRQAGGQGNEQFF; cdr3_nt: TGCACCAGCAGCCGACAAGCGGGGGGGCAGGGCAATGAGCAGTTCTTC
v_call: TRBV6-4; j_call: TRBJ2-3; d_call: -; clone_size: -; cdr3_aa: CASSDLGESSTDTQYF; cdr3_nt: TGTGCCAGCAGTGATTTGGGGGAGTCTAGCACAGATACGCAGTATTTT
v_call: TRBV5-1; j_call: TRBJ2-2; d_call: TRBD1; clone_size: -; cdr3_aa: CASSRGQGTGELFF; cdr3_nt: TGCGCCAGCAGCAGAGGACAGGGGACCGGGGAGCTGTTTTTT
v_call: TRBV28; j_call: TRBJ2-7; d_call: TRBD1; clone_size: -; cdr3_aa: CASSDTGTGLYEQYF; cdr3_nt: TGTGCCAGCAGTGATACCGGGACAGGACTATACGAGCAGTACTTC
v_call: TRBV30; j_call: TRBJ1-6; d_call: TRBD1; clone_size: -; cdr3_aa: CAWDRALNSPLHF; cdr3_nt: TGTGCCTGGGACAGGGCCCTGAATTCACCCCTCCACTTT
v_call: TRBV12-3/TRBV12-4; j_call: TRBJ2-3; d_call: -; clone_size: -; cdr3_aa: CASRGTTDTQYF; cdr3_nt: TGTGCCAGCAGGGGAACCACAGATACGCAGTATTTT
v_call: TRBV7-2; j_call: TRBJ1-6; d_call: -; clone_size: few; cdr3_aa: CASSLDDSPLHF; cdr3_nt: TGTGCCAGCAGCTTAGACGATTCACCCCTCCACTTT
v_call: TRBV7-2; j_call: TRBJ2-1; d_call: TRBD2; clone_size: -; cdr3_aa: CASSREGSGGGYNEQFF; cdr3_nt: TGTGCCAGCAGCCGCGAGGGGTCTGGCGGGGGCTACAATGAGCAGTTCTTC
v_call: TRBV18; j_call: TRBJ1-3; d_call: -; clone_size: -; cdr3_aa: CASSPSGGSAGNTIYF; cdr3_nt: TGTGCCAGCTCACCATCGGGGGGCAGTGCCGGAAACACCATATATTTT
v_call: TRBV28; j_call: TRBJ2-7; d_call: TRBD2; clone_size: -; cdr3_aa: CASRSSPGGLFWSYEQYF; cdr3_nt: TGTGCCAGCAGATCCTCCCCGGGGGGGCTGTTCTGGTCCTACGAGCAGTACTTC
v_call: TRBV7-3; j_call: TRBJ2-2; d_call: -; clone_size: -; cdr3_aa: CASSRSIGPGELFF; cdr3_nt: TGTGCCAGCAGCAGGTCAATCGGTCCCGGGGAGCTGTTTTTT
v_call: TRBV6-4; j_call: TRBJ1-3; d_call: TRBD1; clone_size: -; cdr3_aa: CASSDSRDRGCSGNTIYF; cdr3_nt: TGTGCCAGCAGTGACTCCCGGGACAGGGGATGCTCTGGAAACACCATATATTTT
v_call: TRBV2; j_call: TRBJ1-2; d_call: -; clone_size: -; cdr3_aa: CASSEGRGHYGYTF; cdr3_nt: TGTGCCAGCAGTGAAGGGCGGGGGCACTATGGCTACACCTTC
v_call: TRBV5-4; j_call: TRBJ2-7; d_call: -; clone_size: -; cdr3_aa: CASSLEIGSYEQYF; cdr3_nt: TGTGCCAGCAGCTTGGAGATAGGCTCCTACGAGCAGTACTTC
v_call: TRBV27; j_call: TRBJ2-1; d_call: TRBD1; clone_size: -; cdr3_aa: CASSRLRIQGGEQFF; cdr3_nt: TGTGCCAGCAGTCGATTGAGGATACAGGGGGGTGAGCAGTTCTTC
v_call: TRBV15; j_call: TRBJ2-6; d_call: -; clone_size: -; cdr3_aa: CATSARDTGANVLTF; cdr3_nt: TGTGCCACCAGCGCGAGGGATACCGGGGCCAACGTCCTGACTTTC
v_call: TRBV28; j_call: TRBJ2-3; d_call: -; clone_size: -; cdr3_aa: CASGPGLAGNTQYF; cdr3_nt: TGTGCCAGCGGCCCGGGCTTAGCAGGAAATACGCAGTATTTT
v_call: TRBV3-1/TRBV3-2; j_call: TRBJ1-2; d_call: -; clone_size: -; cdr3_aa: CASSQEASRFGYTF; cdr3_nt: TGTGCCAGCAGCCAAGAGGCGTCAAGATTTGGCTACACCTTC
v_call: TRBV10-3; j_call: TRBJ2-2; d_call: TRBD1; clone_size: -; cdr3_aa: CAIRSTGKITGELFF; cdr3_nt: TGTGCCATCAGATCGACAGGGAAGATCACCGGGGAGCTGTTTTTT
v_call: TRBV9; j_call: TRBJ2-3; d_call: -; clone_size: -; cdr3_aa: CASSVAAGRDTDTQYF; cdr3_nt: TGTGCCAGCAGCGTAGCTGCAGGGAGAGACACAGATACGCAGTATTTT
v_call: TRBV5-1; j_call: TRBJ1-6; d_call: -; clone_size: -; cdr3_aa: CASSLGVKGSGSPLHF; cdr3_nt: TGCGCCAGCAGCTTGGGTGTGAAGGGATCGGGATCACCCCTCCACTTT
v_call: TRBV5-1; j_call: TRBJ1-6; d_call: -; clone_size: -; cdr3_aa: CASQGTGGNSPLHF; cdr3_nt: TGCGCCAGCCAGGGAACGGGGGGGAATTCACCCCTCCACTTT
v_call: TRBV4-3; j_call: TRBJ2-1; d_call: TRBD1; clone_size: -; cdr3_aa: CASSQDLQGGNEQFF; cdr3_nt: TGCGCCAGCAGCCAAGACCTACAGGGGGGCAATGAGCAGTTCTTC
v_call: TRBV29-1; j_call: TRBJ2-7; d_call: TRBD2; clone_size: -; cdr3_aa: CSVEGLASGDYEQYF; cdr3_nt: TGCAGCGTTGAAGGGCTGGCTAGCGGGGACTACGAGCAGTACTTC
v_call: TRBV19; j_call: TRBJ2-7; d_call: -; clone_size: few; cdr3_aa: CASRLRTEQTYEQYF; cdr3_nt: TGTGCCAGTAGACTCAGGACAGAACAAACCTACGAGCAGTACTTC
v_call: TRBV7-2; j_call: TRBJ2-5; d_call: TRBD2; clone_size: -; cdr3_aa: CASSLARGGETQYF; cdr3_nt: TGTGCCAGCAGCTTAGCCCGGGGGGGGGAGACCCAGTACTTC
v_call: TRBV11-3; j_call: TRBJ1-1; d_call: -; clone_size: -; cdr3_aa: CASSLDWRAEAFF; cdr3_nt: TGTGCCAGCAGCTTAGATTGGCGCGCTGAAGCTTTCTTT
v_call: TRBV10-2; j_call: TRBJ2-7; d_call: TRBD2; clone_size: -; cdr3_aa: CASSPGTSGGYEQYF; cdr3_nt: TGCGCCAGCAGCCCCGGGACTAGCGGGGGGTACGAGCAGTACTTC
v_call: TRBV28; j_call: TRBJ1-4; d_call: TRBD1; clone_size: -; cdr3_aa: CASRNRQGIGEKLFF; cdr3_nt: TGTGCCAGCAGAAACCGACAGGGGATTGGTGAAAAACTGTTTTTT
v_call: TRBV4-1; j_call: TRBJ2-7; d_call: -; clone_size: -; cdr3_aa: CASSQADIYGGQYF; cdr3_nt: TGCGCCAGCAGCCAGGCCGACATCTACGGGGGGCAGTACTTC
v_call: TRBV12-3/TRBV12-4; j_call: TRBJ1-6; d_call: -; clone_size: -; cdr3_aa: CASSPTSWALHF; cdr3_nt: TGTGCCAGCAGTCCCACTTCTTGGGCCCTCCACTTT
v_call: TRBV19; j_call: TRBJ1-2; d_call: TRBD1; clone_size: -; cdr3_aa: CASSPLDREGRGYTF; cdr3_nt: TGTGCCAGTAGTCCCTTGGACAGGGAAGGCCGTGGCTACACCTTC
v_call: TRBV6-4; j_call: TRBJ2-2; d_call: TRBD1; clone_size: -; cdr3_aa: CASSRTGTGAFPGELFF; cdr3_nt: TGTGCCAGCAGTCGGACCGGGACAGGGGCGTTCCCCGGGGAGCTGTTTTTT
v_call: TRBV27; j_call: TRBJ1-6; d_call: -; clone_size: -; cdr3_aa: CASSRSPPTLSNSPLHF; cdr3_nt: TGTGCCAGCAGTCGCTCTCCCCCGACATTATCTAATTCACCCCTCCACTTT
v_call: TRBV5-1; j_call: TRBJ2-5; d_call: TRBD2; clone_size: -; cdr3_aa: CASSGTSGVQETQYF; cdr3_nt: TGCGCCAGCAGCGGGACTAGCGGGGTTCAAGAGACCCAGTACTTC